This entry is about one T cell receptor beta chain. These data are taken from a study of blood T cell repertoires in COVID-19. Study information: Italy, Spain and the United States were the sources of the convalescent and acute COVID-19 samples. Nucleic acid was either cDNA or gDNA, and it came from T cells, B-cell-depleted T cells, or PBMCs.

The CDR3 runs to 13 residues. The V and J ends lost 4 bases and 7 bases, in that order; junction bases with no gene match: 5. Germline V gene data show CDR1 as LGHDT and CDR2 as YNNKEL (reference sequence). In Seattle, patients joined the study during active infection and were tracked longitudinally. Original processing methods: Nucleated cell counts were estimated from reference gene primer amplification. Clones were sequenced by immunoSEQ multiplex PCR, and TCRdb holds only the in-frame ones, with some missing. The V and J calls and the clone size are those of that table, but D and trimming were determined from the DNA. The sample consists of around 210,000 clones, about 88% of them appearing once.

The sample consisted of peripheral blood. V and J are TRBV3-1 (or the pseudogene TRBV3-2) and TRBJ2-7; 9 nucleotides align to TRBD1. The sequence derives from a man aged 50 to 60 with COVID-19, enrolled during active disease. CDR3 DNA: TGTGCCAGCAGCCCACCCGGGACAGGGGAGCAGTACTTC. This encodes CASSPPGTGEQYF.